The 18 T cell receptor beta chains listed next were all sequenced from one sample in a study of CD8 T cells in ankylosing spondylitis. Study results and caveats: Seemingly distinctive of ankylosing spondylitis blood was a TCR beta motif formed by eight highly homologous variants.

In TCRdb, the 5' RACE reads were re-called with MiXCR into one record per CDR3 protein. The data show around 480,000 distinct CDR3 sequences, roughly a sixth seen once. Their recognized antigens are unknown. Sequenced input: blood, either unsorted or a sorted T cell fraction (not recorded which). These receptors were taken from a male donor with ankylosing spondylitis.

There are a few counts of this clonotype. This rearrangement joins TRBV11-2 to TRBJ2-3; 14 nucleotides align to TRBD2. Germline CDR1 SGHAT, CDR2 FQNNGV. This CDR3 region has 17 residues. With 0 bases clipped from V and 6 bases from J, the junction kept 5 bases outside the gene matches. The DNA of the CDR3 is TGTGCCAGCAGCTTAGAGGGACTAGCGGGAGTTCGGGATACGCAGTATTTT. It encodes CASSLEGLAGVRDTQYF.

This clonotype was counted only a few times. The V call is TRBV5-6, the J call TRBJ2-1; 12 bases map to TRBD1. The germline CDR1 and CDR2 sequences are SGHDT and YYEEEE. J gave up 12 bases and V 3 bases, and 10 bases lay outside the gene matches. The CDR3 totals 15 residues. The CDR3 here is CASSSLGQGASGQFF. In nucleotides, the CDR3 is TGTGCCAGCAGCTCTTTGGGACAGGGGGCGTCTGGGCAGTTCTTC.

A few counts support this clonotype. This chain links TRBV6-5 with TRBJ2-1, with D perhaps matching TRBD1 (5 bases). Trimming removed 0 bases from V and 8 bases from J, with 11 bases in between. The CDR3 sequence is 14 residues long. Germline values: CDR1 MNHEY, CDR2 SVGAGI. CDR3 nucleotides: TGTGCCAGCAGTTACTCGAGGCAGGGTTATGAGCAGTTCTTC. The encoded protein is CASSYSRQGYEQFF.

This clonotype occurred many times. The V and J genes are TRBV11-2 and TRBJ2-2; unclear D gene. V was pared by 4 bases and J by 3 bases, with 3 bases between. Germline CDR1 SGHAT, CDR2 FQNNGV. The CDR3 length is 12 residues. CDR3 in DNA: TGTGCCAGCAGCTCCCACACCGGGGAGCTGTTTTTT. Translating it yields CASSSHTGELFF.

This clonotype was counted ten times or more. The V call is TRBV6-1, the J call TRBJ2-3; D ambiguous. V lost 2 bases, J lost 9 bases, and 9 bases lay in between. CDR3 size: 12 residues. CDR1 and CDR2 (germline): MNHNS, SASEGT. This chain's CDR3 is CASSERVGTQYF. In DNA, the CDR3 is TGTGCCAGCAGTGAACGAGTAGGCACGCAGTATTTT.

The chain links TRBV24-1 to TRBJ2-1, with 9 positions matching TRBD1. CDR3 length: 15 residues. V lost 5 bases to trimming and J lost 7 bases; unmatched junction nucleotides: 8. From germline, CDR1 is KGHDR and CDR2 SFDVKD. CDR3 sequence (DNA): TGTGCCACCAGTGGCCGGACAGGGGACAAGAATGAGCAGTTCTTC. Protein product: CATSGRTGDKNEQFF.

This clonotype has only a few counts. The V gene is TRBV12-3 or TRBV12-4, the J gene TRBJ2-3, with D perhaps TRBD1 or TRBD2 (5 bases each). V lost 3 bases and J lost 10, with 11 bases in between. The CDR3 spans 12 residues. CDR3 DNA: TGTGCCAGCAGTTTTAGGGACGGGTCGCAGTATTTT. Translated: CASSFRDGSQYF.

The V gene is TRBV6-6, the J gene TRBJ2-7; TRBD1 might be the D (5 bases). The germline CDR1 and CDR2 sequences are MNHNY and SVGAGI (reference sequence). V dropped 7 bases and J dropped 4 bases, with 14 bases sitting between them. This CDR3 has 13 amino acids. In DNA, the CDR3 is TGTGCCAGCACCACGACTGACAGTTACGAGCAGTACTTC. Its protein product is CASTTTDSYEQYF.

This clonotype was seen many times. The CDR3 DNA sequence: TGCGCCAGCAGCTTGCAAGGAGCACACAATGAGCAGTTCTTC. It is translated as CASSLQGAHNEQFF. The V gene is TRBV5-1, the J gene TRBJ2-1; D remains ambiguous. The CDR3 sequence is 14 residues long. With 1 base removed from V and 5 bases from J, the gap between germline ends came to 10 bases. Germline V gene sequence: CDR1 SGHRS, CDR2 YFSETQ.

The rearrangement uses TRBV9 and TRBJ1-3, with a possible D match to TRBD1 (5 bases). Germline CDR1 and CDR2: SGDLS and YYNGEE. The CDR3 is 17 amino acids. Trimming stripped 0 bases from V and 4 bases from J, with 17 bases between. This CDR3 reads CASSVGGPGYFGNTIYF. In nucleotides, the CDR3 is TGTGCCAGCAGCGTAGGGGGACCAGGGTATTTCGGAAACACCATATATTTT.

The chain uses TRBV7-4 and TRBJ2-1; 9 nucleotides align to TRBD1. This CDR3 has 19 amino acids. V shed 1 base, J shed 4 bases, and the junction held 14 bases outside the gene matches. Germline lookup yields CDR1 SGHVT and CDR2 SQSDAQ. The CDR3 is CASSLVGRDRDRGYNEQFF. For the CDR3, the DNA is TGTGCCAGCAGCTTAGTGGGAAGGGACAGGGACAGAGGTTACAATGAGCAGTTCTTC. Using reference TRBV7-4 and TRBJ2-1 for the parts outside the CDR3, the full variable domain is GAGVSQSPRYKVAKRGRDVALRCDSISGHVTLYWYRQTLGQGSEVLTYSQSDAQRDKSGRPSGRFSAERPERSVSTLKIQRTEQGDSAVYLCASSLVGRDRDRGYNEQFFGPGTRLTVL.

The sample holds a few counts of this clonotype. The chain employs TRBV20-1 and TRBJ2-5, with a tentative D call TRBD2 (6 bases). Between the trimmed V and J ends, which lost 5 bases and 4 bases, there was a span of 32 bases. The CDR3 is 19 amino acids. Germline V gene data show CDR1 as DFQATT and CDR2 as SNEGSKA (reference sequence). CDR3 amino acids: CSAPDTPPSVTTFLETQYF. The CDR3 region has the DNA TGCAGTGCTCCTGATACTCCACCTAGCGTTACGACCTTTTTAGAGACCCAGTACTTC.

The chain carries TRBV12-3 or TRBV12-4 and TRBJ1-6, with D uncertain. Trimming shortened V by 5 bases and J by 9 bases, and 14 bases separated the two germline ends. The CDR3 length is 14 residues. In nucleotides, the CDR3 is TGTGCCAGCAGTGAGGGCGACATTGGTTCACCCCTCCACTTT. Translation: CASSEGDIGSPLHF.

The chain recombines TRBV12-3 or TRBV12-4 with TRBJ2-3, with D possibly matching TRBD2 (5 bases). Trimming stripped 2 bases from V and 1 base from J, with 10 bases between. The CDR3 covers 15 residues. The CDR3 DNA follows: TGTGCCAGCAGTTTAAACACGCGGGGCACAGATACGCAGTATTTT. Translated: CASSLNTRGTDTQYF.

This chain links TRBV11-2 with TRBJ1-2; 8 bases are shared with TRBD1. Unmatched junction bases numbered 6, after V lost 5 bases and J lost 7 bases. The length of the CDR3 is 13 residues. Germline CDR1 is SGHAT and CDR2 is FQNNGV. CDR3 loop: CASSADRGGGYTF. The CDR3 nucleotides are TGTGCCAGCAGCGCTGACAGGGGTGGTGGCTACACCTTC. Looking up the rest from reference TRBV11-2 and TRBJ1-2 gives the full variable domain: EAGVAQSPRYKIIEKRQSVAFWCNPISGHATLYWYQQILGQGPKLLIQFQNNGVVDDSQLPKDRFSAERLKGVDSTLKIQPAKLEDSAVYLCASSADRGGGYTFGSGTRLTVV.

This clonotype was detected only a few times. The chain employs TRBV28 and TRBJ2-1; 8 bases agree with TRBD2. Germline V gives CDR1 MDHEN, CDR2 SYDVKM. The CDR3 is 17 amino acids. Trimming at V came to 1 base and at J to 4 bases, leaving 9 bases not matched to a gene. This CDR3 is CASSLSSSGSFYNEQFF. CDR3 coding DNA: TGTGCCAGCAGTTTATCTTCCAGCGGGAGTTTTTACAATGAGCAGTTCTTC.

V gene TRBV12-3 or TRBV12-4 combines with J gene TRBJ2-1, with 9 bases matching TRBD2. The CDR3 has 13 residues. V trimming: 3 bases; J trimming: 8 bases; junction bases outside the gene matches: 2. The CDR3 here is CASSLSSGDEQFF. In nucleotides, the CDR3 is TGTGCCAGCAGTTTGTCTAGCGGGGATGAGCAGTTCTTC.

The rearrangement uses TRBV4-1 and TRBJ2-5, with TRBD2 identical over 7 bases. Trimming removed 1 base from V and 3 bases from J; junction bases left unmatched: 2. This CDR3 is built from 14 residues. CDR1 and CDR2 from the germline V gene are MGHRA and YSYEKL. The CDR3 spells CASSQGEGKETQYF. The DNA of the CDR3 is TGCGCCAGCAGCCAAGGGGAGGGAAAAGAGACCCAGTACTTC.